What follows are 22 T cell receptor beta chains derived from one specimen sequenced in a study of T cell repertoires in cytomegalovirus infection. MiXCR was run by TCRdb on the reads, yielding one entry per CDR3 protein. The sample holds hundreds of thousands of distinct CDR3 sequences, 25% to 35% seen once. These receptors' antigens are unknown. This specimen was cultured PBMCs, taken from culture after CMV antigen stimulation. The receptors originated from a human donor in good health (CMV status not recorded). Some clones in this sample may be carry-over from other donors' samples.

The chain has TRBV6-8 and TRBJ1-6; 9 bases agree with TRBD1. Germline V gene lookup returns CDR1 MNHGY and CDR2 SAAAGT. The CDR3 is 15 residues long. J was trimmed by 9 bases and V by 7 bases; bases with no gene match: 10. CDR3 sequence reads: CASTPGTGIRSPLHF. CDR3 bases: TGTGCCAGCACTCCCGGGACAGGGATCCGTTCACCCCTCCACTTT.

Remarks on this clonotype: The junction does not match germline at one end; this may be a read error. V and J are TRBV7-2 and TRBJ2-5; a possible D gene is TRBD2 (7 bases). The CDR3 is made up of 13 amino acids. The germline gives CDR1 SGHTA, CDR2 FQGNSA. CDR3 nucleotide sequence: TGTGCCAACAGCTCACAGGGAGGGGAGACCCAGTACTTC. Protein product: CANSSQGGETQYF.

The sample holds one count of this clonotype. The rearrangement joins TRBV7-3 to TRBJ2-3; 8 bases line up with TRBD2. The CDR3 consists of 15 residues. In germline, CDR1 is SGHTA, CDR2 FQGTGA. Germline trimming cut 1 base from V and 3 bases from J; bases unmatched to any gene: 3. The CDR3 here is CASSLITGGTDTQYF. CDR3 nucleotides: TGTGCCAGCAGCTTAATAACGGGAGGGACAGATACGCAGTATTTT.

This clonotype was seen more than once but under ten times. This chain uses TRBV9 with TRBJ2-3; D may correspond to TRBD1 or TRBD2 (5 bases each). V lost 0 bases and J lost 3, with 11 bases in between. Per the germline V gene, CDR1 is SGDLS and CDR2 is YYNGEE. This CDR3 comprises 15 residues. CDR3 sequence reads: CASSVVRGRTDTQYF. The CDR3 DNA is TGTGCCAGCAGCGTAGTTCGGGGACGGACAGATACGCAGTATTTT.

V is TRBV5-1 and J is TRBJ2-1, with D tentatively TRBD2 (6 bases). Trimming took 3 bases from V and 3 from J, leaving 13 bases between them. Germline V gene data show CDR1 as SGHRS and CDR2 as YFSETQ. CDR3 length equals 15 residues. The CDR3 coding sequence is TGCGCCAGCAGCTCTGGATCGGGAGTCTACAATGAGCAGTTCTTC. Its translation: CASSSGSGVYNEQFF.

The CDR3 sequence is CASSIGDRIRSEQYF. The CDR3 DNA reads as TGTGCCAGTAGTATAGGGGACAGGATACGGAGCGAGCAGTACTTC. This rearrangement joins TRBV19 to TRBJ2-7, with TRBD1 matching over 8 bases. J lost 6 bases, V lost 1 base, and 8 bases had no gene match. The CDR3 extends over 15 amino acids. Germline CDR1 reads LNHDA; CDR2 reads SQIVND (reference sequence). Full variable domain (rest looked up from reference TRBV19 and TRBJ2-7): DGGITQSPKYLFRKEGQNVTLSCEQNLNHDAMYWYRQDPGQGLRLIYYSQIVNDFQKGDIAEGYSVSREKKESFPLTVTSAQKNPTAFYLCASSIGDRIRSEQYFGPGTRLTVT.

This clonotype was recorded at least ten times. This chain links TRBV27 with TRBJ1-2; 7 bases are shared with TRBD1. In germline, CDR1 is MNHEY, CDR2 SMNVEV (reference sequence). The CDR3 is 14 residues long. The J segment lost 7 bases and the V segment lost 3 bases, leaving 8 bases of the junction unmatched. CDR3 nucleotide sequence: TGTGCCAGCAGTTTGGGAGGGGGCAGAGGTGGCTACACCTTC. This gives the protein CASSLGGGRGGYTF.

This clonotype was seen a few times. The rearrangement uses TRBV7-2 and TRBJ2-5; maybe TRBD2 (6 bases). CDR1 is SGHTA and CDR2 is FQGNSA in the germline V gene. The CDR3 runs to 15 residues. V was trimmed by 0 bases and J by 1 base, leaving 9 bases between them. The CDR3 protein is CASSLAVAAQETQYF. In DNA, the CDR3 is TGTGCCAGCAGCTTAGCGGTAGCGGCCCAAGAGACCCAGTACTTC.

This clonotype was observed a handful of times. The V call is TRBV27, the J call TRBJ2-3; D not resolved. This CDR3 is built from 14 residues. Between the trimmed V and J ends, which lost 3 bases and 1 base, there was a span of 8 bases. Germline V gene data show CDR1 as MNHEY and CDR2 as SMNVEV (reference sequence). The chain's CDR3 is CASSFRRRTDTQYF. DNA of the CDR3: TGTGCCAGCAGTTTTCGGCGCCGCACAGATACGCAGTATTTT.

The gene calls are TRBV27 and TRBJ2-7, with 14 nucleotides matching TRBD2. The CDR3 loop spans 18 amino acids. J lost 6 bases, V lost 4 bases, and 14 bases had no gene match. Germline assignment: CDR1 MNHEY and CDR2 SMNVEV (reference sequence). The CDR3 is CASSSPGLAGVGLREQYF. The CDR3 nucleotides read TGTGCCAGCAGTTCGCCGGGACTAGCGGGAGTCGGGTTACGCGAGCAGTACTTC.

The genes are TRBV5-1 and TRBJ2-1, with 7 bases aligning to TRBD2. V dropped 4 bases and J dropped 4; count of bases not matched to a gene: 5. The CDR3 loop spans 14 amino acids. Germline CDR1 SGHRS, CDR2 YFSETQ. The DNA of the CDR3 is TGCGCCAGCAGCGAAGACGGGGGGTACAATGAGCAGTTCTTC. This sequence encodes CASSEDGGYNEQFF.

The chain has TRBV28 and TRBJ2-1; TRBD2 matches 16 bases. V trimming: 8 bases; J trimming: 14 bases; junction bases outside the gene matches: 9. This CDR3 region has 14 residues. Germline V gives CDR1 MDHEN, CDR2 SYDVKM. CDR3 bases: TGTGCCAGCTCGGGACTAGCGGGAGGGTGGCCAAAGTTCTTC. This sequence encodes CASSGLAGGWPKFF.

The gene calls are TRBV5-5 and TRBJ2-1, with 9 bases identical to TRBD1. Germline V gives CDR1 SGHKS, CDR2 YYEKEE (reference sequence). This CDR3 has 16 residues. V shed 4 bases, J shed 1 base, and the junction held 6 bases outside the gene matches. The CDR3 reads CASSGTGTGSYNEQFF. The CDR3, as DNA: TGTGCCAGCAGCGGTACCGGGACAGGGTCCTACAATGAGCAGTTCTTC.

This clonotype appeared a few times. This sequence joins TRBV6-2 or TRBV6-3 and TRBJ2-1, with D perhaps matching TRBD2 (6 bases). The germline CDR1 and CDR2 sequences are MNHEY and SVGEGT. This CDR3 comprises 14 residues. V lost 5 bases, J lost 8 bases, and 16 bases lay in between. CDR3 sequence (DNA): TGTGCCAGCAGTAAGTCTAGCGTCCCACATGAGCAGTTCTTC. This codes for CASSKSSVPHEQFF.

The CDR3 bases are TGTGCCACCGCGGACAGCTACGAGCAGTACTTC. Protein sequence: CATADSYEQYF. The genes are TRBV19 and TRBJ2-7; D may be TRBD1 (6 bases). Trimming removed 10 bases at V and 3 bases at J, with 10 bases between. This CDR3 has 11 amino acids. Per the germline V gene, CDR1 is LNHDA and CDR2 is SQIVND (reference sequence).

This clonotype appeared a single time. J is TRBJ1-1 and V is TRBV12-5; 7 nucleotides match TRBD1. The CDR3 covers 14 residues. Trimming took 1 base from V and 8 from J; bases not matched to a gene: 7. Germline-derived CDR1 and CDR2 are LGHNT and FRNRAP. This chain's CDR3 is CASGLGGAGGEAFF. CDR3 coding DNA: TGTGCTAGTGGTTTGGGGGGGGCAGGGGGGGAAGCTTTCTTT.

In DNA, the CDR3 is TGCAGCGTGATCCGGGATGGTGGCACTGAAGCTTTCTTT. Translating gives CSVIRDGGTEAFF. V usage is TRBV29-1 and J usage is TRBJ1-1; D gene ambiguous. This CDR3 spans 13 amino acids. The V gene's germline CDR1 is SQVTM and CDR2 ANQGSEA. Trimming left V 6 bases short and J 4 bases short, with 15 bases between. Full variable domain (outside the CDR3, taken from reference TRBV29-1 and TRBJ1-1): SAVISQKPSRDICQRGTSLTIQCQVDSQVTMMFWYRQQPGQSLTLIATANQGSEATYESGFVIDKFPISRPNLTFSTLTVSNMSPEDSSIYLCSVIRDGGTEAFFGQGTRLTVV.

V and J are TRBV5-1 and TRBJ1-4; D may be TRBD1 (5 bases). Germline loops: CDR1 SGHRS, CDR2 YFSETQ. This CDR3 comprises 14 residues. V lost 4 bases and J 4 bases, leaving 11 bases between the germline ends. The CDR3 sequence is CASSAGRGNEKLFF. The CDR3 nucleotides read TGCGCCAGCAGCGCCGGAAGGGGTAATGAAAAACTGTTTTTT.

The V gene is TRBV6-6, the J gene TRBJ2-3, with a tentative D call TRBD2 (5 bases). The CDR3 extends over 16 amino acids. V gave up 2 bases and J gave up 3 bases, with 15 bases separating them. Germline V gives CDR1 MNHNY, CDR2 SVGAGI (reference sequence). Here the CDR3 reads CASSYRRLAGTDTQYF. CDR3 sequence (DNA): TGTGCCAGCAGTTACAGGCGGCTAGCCGGGACAGATACGCAGTATTTT.

The CDR3 loop is CASSHTDRGRWKTEAFF. CDR3 bases: TGTGCCAGCAGCCACACGGACAGGGGGCGGTGGAAGACTGAAGCTTTCTTT. The chain employs TRBV3-1 and TRBJ1-1, with 11 bases matching TRBD1. The J segment lost 5 bases and the V segment lost 3 bases, leaving 11 bases of the junction unmatched. Germline V lookup: CDR1 LGHDT, CDR2 YNNKEL (reference sequence). The CDR3 has 17 amino acids.

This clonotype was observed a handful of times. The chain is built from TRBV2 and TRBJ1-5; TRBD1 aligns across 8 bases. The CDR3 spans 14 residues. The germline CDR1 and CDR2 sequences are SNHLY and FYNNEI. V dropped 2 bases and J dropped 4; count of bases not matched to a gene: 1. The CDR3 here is CASSERTGNQPQHF. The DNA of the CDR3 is TGTGCCAGCAGTGAAAGGACAGGGAATCAGCCCCAGCATTTT.

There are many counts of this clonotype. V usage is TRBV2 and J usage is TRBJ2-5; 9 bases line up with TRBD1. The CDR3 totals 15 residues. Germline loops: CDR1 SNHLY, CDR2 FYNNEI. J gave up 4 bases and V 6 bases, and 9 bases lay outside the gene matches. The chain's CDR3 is CASSSIQGAGETQYF. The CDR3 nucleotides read TGTGCCAGCAGCTCTATACAGGGGGCCGGAGAGACCCAGTACTTC.